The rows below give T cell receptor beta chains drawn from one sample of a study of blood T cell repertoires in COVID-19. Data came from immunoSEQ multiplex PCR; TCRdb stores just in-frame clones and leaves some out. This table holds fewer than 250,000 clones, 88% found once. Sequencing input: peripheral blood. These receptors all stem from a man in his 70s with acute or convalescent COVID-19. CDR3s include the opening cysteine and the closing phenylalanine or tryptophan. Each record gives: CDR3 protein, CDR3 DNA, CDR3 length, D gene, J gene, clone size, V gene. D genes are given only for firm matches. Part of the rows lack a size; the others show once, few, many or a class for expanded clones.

CASSQDIKSPLHF,TGTGCCAGCAGCCAAGATATAAAATCACCCCTCCACTTT,13,.,TRBJ1-6,.,TRBV3-1/TRBV3-2
CASSERAFTGELFF,TGTGCCAGCAGCGAGAGAGCTTTCACCGGGGAGCTGTTTTTT,14,.,TRBJ2-2,once,TRBV11-2
CASSLAGATGDTQYF,TGTGCCAGCAGCTTAGCGGGTGCCACGGGAGATACGCAGTATTTT,15,.,TRBJ2-3,.,TRBV7-6
CASSIGTGGTGELFF,TGTGCCAGCAGCATCGGGACAGGTGGGACCGGGGAGCTGTTTTTT,15,TRBD1,TRBJ2-2,.,TRBV6-5
CATSSGTVVNQPQHF,TGTGCCACCAGCAGTGGGACAGTAGTTAATCAGCCCCAGCATTTT,15,TRBD1,TRBJ1-5,.,TRBV15
CASSLLGLAGAGEQYF,TGCGCCAGCAGCCTTCTGGGACTAGCGGGAGCTGGCGAGCAGTACTTC,16,TRBD2,TRBJ2-7,.,TRBV5-1
CARGGGPKREQYF,TGTGCCCGTGGGGGAGGGCCCAAAAGGGAGCAGTACTTC,13,TRBD2,TRBJ2-7,.,TRBV30
CASSLPGTSSYEQYF,TGTGCCAGCAGCTTACCGGGGACTAGCTCCTACGAGCAGTACTTC,15,TRBD2,TRBJ2-7,.,TRBV5-4
CASSKEPRDRGREEKLFF,TGTGCCAGCAGCAAGGAGCCCCGGGACAGGGGGCGCGAGGAAAAACTGTTTTTT,18,.,TRBJ1-4,.,TRBV21-1
CAWTTRRGNMNTEAFF,TGTGCCTGGACCACCCGGAGGGGCAACATGAACACTGAAGCTTTCTTT,16,.,TRBJ1-1,.,TRBV30
CASSFGTSGRSEKLFF,TGCGCCAGCAGCTTTGGGACTAGCGGGAGGAGTGAAAAACTGTTTTTT,16,.,TRBJ1-4,.,TRBV5-1
CATSVAGTVGGELFF,TGTGCCACCAGTGTTGCCGGGACAGTCGGCGGGGAGCTGTTTTTT,15,TRBD1,TRBJ2-2,.,TRBV24-1
CASSFGQGKTEAFF,TGTGCCAGCTCATTTGGACAGGGGAAGACTGAAGCTTTCTTT,14,TRBD1,TRBJ1-1,.,TRBV18
CASSPRTGGTDTQYF,TGTGCCAGCTCACCTCGGACAGGGGGCACAGATACGCAGTATTTT,15,TRBD1,TRBJ2-3,.,TRBV18
CASRGAGASYGYTF,TGTGCCAGTAGAGGGGCAGGGGCATCCTATGGCTACACCTTC,14,.,TRBJ1-2,.,TRBV6-5
CASSLGTGVNTGELFF,TGTGCCAGCAGTTTAGGGACAGGGGTGAACACCGGGGAGCTGTTTTTT,16,TRBD1,TRBJ2-2,.,TRBV28